This TCR beta chain was sequenced in a study of blood T cell repertoires in COVID-19. This CDR3 contains 12 residues. V was clipped by 5 bases and J by 7 bases; unmatched bases: 2. Germline lookup yields CDR1 MNHEY and CDR2 SVGAGI. Data came from immunoSEQ multiplex PCR; TCRdb stores just in-frame clones and leaves some out. The sample includes about 35,000 clones, roughly 82% of them seen just once. The receptor's source is an older man with active or convalescent COVID-19. The chain recombines TRBV6-5 with TRBJ1-5; TRBD1 matches at 7 bases. The sequenced sample consisted of peripheral blood. CDR3 coding DNA: TGTGCCAGCAGTCGACAGGGCCAGCCCCAGCATTTT. Protein: CASSRQGQPQHF.